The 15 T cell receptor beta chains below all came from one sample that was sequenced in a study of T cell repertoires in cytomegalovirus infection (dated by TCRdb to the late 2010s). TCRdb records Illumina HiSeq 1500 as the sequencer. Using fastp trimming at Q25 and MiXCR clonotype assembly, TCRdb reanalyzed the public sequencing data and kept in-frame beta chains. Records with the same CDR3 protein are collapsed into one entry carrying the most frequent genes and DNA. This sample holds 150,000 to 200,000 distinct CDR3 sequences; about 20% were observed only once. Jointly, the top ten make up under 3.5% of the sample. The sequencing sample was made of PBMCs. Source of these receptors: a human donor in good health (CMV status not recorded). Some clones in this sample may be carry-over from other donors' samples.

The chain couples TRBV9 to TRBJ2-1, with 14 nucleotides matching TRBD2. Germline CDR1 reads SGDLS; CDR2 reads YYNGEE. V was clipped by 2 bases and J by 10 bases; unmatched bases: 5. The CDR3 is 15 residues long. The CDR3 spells CASSVGTSGSNEQFF. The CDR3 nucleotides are TGTGCCAGCAGCGTGGGGACTAGCGGGAGTAACGAGCAGTTCTTC.

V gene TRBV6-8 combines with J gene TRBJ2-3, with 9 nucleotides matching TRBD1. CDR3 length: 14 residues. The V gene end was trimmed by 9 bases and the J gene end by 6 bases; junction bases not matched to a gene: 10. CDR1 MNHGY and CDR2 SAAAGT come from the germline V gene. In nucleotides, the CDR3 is TGTGCCAGTACCTCCGGGACAGGGCTCGATACGCAGTATTTT. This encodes CASTSGTGLDTQYF.

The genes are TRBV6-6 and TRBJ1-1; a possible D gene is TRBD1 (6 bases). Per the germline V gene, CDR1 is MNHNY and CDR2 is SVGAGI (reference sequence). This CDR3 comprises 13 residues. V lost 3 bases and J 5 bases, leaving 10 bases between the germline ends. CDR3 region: CASSYGGQTEAFF. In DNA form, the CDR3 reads TGTGCCAGCAGTTATGGGGGGCAAACTGAAGCTTTCTTT.

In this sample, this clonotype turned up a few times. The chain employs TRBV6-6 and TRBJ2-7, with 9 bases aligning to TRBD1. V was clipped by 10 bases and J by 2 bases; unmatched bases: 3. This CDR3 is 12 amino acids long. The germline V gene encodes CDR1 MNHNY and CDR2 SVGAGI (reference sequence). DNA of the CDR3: TGTGCCACAAGGGACAGGGCCTACGAGCAGTACTTC. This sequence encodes CATRDRAYEQYF.

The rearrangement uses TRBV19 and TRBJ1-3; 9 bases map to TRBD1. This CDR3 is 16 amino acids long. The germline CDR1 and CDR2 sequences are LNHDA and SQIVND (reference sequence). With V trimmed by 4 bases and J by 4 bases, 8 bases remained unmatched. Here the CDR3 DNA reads TGTGCCAGTAGTACCGACAGGGGGGTGTACGGAAACACCATATATTTT. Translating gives CASSTDRGVYGNTIYF. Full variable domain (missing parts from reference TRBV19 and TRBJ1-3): DGGITQSPKYLFRKEGQNVTLSCEQNLNHDAMYWYRQDPGQGLRLIYYSQIVNDFQKGDIAEGYSVSREKKESFPLTVTSAQKNPTAFYLCASSTDRGVYGNTIYFGEGSWLTVV.

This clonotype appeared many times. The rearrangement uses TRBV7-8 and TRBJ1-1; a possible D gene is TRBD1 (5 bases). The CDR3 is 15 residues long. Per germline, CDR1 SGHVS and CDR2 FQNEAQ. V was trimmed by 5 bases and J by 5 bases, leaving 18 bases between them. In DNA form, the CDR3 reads TGTGCCAGCAGCCCCTCCCGTGGGGGGTTAACTGAAGCTTTCTTT. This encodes CASSPSRGGLTEAFF.

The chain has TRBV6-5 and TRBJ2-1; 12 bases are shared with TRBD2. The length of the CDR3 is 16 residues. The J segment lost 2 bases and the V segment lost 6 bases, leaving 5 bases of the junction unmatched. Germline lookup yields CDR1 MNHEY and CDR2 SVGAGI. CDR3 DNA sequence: TGTGCCAGCAGATCCCGGACTAGCGGGACCTACAATGAGCAGTTCTTC. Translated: CASRSRTSGTYNEQFF.

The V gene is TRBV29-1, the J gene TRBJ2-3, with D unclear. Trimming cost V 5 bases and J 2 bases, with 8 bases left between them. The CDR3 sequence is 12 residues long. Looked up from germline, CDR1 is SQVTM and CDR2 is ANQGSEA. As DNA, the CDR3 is TGCAGCGTTCTCCGTACCACAGATACGCAGTATTTT. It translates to CSVLRTTDTQYF.

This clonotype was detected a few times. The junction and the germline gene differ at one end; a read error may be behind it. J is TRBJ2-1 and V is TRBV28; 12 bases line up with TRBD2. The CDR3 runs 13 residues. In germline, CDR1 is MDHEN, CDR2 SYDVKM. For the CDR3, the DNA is TGTGCCAGCAGTTCGACCCGACTAGCGGGGGTTGGGTTC. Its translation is CASSSTRLAGVGF.

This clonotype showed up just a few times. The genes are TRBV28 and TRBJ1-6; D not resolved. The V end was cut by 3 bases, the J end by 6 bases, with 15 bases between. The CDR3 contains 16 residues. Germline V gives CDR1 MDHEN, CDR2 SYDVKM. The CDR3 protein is CASSLRSGRGNSPLHF. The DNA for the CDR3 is TGTGCCAGCAGTTTGAGGTCTGGACGCGGTAATTCACCCCTCCACTTT.

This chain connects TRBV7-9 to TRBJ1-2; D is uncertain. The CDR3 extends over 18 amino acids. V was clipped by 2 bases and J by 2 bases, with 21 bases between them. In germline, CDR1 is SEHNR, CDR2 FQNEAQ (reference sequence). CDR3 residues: CASSLPTPDPDLNYGYTF. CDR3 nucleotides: TGTGCCAGCAGCTTACCAACTCCCGACCCTGATCTCAACTATGGCTACACCTTC.

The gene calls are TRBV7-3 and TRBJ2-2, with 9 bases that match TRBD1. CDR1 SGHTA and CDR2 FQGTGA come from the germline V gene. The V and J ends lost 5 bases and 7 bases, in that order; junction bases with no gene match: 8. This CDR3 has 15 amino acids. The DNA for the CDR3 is TGTGCCAGCAGCGCAAGACAGGGGGTGGGCGGGGAGCTGTTTTTT. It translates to CASSARQGVGGELFF. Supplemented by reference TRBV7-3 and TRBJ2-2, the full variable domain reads GAGVSQTPSNKVTEKGKYVELRCDPISGHTALYWYRQSLGQGPEFLIYFQGTGAADDSGLPNDRFFAVRPEGSVSTLKIQRTERGDSAVYLCASSARQGVGGELFFGEGSRLTVL.

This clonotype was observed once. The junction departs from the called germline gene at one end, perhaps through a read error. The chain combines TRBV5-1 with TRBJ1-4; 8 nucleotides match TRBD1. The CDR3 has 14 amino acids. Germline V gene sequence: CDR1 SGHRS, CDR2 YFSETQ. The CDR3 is CASSFTGGLERLFF. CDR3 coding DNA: TGCGCCAGCAGCTTCACAGGGGGATTGGAAAGACTGTTTTTT.

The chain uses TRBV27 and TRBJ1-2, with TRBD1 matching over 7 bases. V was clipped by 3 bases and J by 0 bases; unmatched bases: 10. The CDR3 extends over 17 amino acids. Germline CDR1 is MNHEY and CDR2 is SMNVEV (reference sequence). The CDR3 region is CASSFLVRRGPNYGYTF. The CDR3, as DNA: TGTGCCAGCAGTTTCCTCGTCCGTAGGGGGCCTAACTATGGCTACACCTTC.

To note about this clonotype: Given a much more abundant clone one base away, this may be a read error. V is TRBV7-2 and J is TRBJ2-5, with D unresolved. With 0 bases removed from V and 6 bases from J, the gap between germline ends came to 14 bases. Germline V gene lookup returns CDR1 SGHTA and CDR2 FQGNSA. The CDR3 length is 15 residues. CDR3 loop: CASSLALFQKQTQYF. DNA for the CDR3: TGTGCCAGCAGCTTAGCGCTTTTCCAAAAACAGACCCAGTACTTC.